This TCR beta chain was captured by sequencing in a study of CD8+CD57+ T cells in acquired aplastic anemia. Study details: Sorted CD4+ and CD8+ cells yielded roughly 3.5 ug of DNA on average. Study-level results: Patients versus controls showed no significant CD8+ Simpson's diversity difference. Patients and controls were found to share approximately 31 CD8+ CDR3 sequences.

TCR beta VDJ and CDR3 profiling used genomic DNA as template. A single record per CDR3 protein comes from TCRdb applying MiXCR to the reads. The sample holds about 120,000 distinct CDR3 sequences, about 60% seen once. For sequencing, patients were chosen who had shown expansion of CD8+CD57+ cells by flow cytometry. Germline V lookup: CDR1 KGHDR, CDR2 SFDVKD. The CDR3 totals 15 residues. The ends were cut back, 0 bases at V and 6 bases at J, with 11 bases in the middle. About this clonotype itself: Its antigen is still unknown.

The clonotype originates from a human donor with aplastic anemia. This sequence joins TRBV24-1 and TRBJ2-1; D not resolved. The sample taken for sequencing was sorted CD4+, CD8+, or CD8+CD57+ T cells (not recorded which) from PBMCs. CDR3 region: CATSDLVVGFNEQFF. CDR3 DNA: TGTGCCACCAGTGATTTGGTGGTAGGTTTCAATGAGCAGTTCTTC.